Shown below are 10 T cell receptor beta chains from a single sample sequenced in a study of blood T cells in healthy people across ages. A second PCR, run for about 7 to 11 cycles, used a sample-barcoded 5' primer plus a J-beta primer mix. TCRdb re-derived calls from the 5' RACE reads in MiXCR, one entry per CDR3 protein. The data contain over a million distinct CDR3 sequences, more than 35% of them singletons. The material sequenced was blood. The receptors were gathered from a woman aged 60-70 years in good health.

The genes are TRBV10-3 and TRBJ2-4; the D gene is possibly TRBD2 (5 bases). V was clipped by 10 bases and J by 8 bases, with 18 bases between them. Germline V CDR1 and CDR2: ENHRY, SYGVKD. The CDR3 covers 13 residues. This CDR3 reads CATSTGPGDIQYF. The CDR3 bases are TGTGCCACCTCAACCGGACCCGGGGACATTCAGTACTTC.

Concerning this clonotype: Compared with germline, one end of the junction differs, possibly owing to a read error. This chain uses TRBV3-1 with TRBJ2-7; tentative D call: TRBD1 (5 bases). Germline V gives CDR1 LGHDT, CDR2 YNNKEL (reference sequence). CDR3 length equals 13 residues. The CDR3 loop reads CAGSQGDSYEQYF. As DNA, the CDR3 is TGTGCCGGCAGCCAAGGGGACTCCTACGAGCAGTACTTC.

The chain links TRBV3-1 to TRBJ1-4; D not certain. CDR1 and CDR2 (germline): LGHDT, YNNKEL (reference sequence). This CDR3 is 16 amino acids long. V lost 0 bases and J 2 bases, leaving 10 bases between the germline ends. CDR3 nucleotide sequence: TGTGCCAGCAGCCAAGACCCCGGGCCCACTAATGAAAAACTGTTTTTT. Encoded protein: CASSQDPGPTNEKLFF.

The CDR3 protein is CASSKDGTDTQYF. CDR3 nucleotide sequence: TGTGCCAGCAGCAAGGACGGCACAGATACGCAGTATTTT. The chain couples TRBV2 to TRBJ2-3, with D hard to call. Looked up from germline, CDR1 is SNHLY and CDR2 is FYNNEI. Trimming removed 6 bases from V and 1 base from J, with 8 bases in between. CDR3 size: 13 residues. Full variable domain (outside the CDR3, taken from reference TRBV2 and TRBJ2-3): EPEVTQTPSHQVTQMGQEVILRCVPISNHLYFYWYRQILGQKVEFLVSFYNNEISEKSEIFDDQFSVERPDGSNFTLKIRSTKLEDSAMYFCASSKDGTDTQYFGPGTRLTVL.

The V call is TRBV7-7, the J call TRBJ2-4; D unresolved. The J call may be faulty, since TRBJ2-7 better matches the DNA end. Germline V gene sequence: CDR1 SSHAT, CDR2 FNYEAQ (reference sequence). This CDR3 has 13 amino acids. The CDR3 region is CASSLSIRDEQYF. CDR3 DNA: TGTGCCAGCAGCTTAAGTATACGGGACGAGCAGTACTTC.

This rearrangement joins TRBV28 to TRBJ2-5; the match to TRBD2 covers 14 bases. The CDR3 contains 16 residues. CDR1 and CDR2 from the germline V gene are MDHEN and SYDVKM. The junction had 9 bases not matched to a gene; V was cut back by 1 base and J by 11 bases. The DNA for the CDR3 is TGTGCCAGCAGTTTATCCCGACTAGCGGGAGGGTATGAGCAGTACTTC. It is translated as CASSLSRLAGGYEQYF.

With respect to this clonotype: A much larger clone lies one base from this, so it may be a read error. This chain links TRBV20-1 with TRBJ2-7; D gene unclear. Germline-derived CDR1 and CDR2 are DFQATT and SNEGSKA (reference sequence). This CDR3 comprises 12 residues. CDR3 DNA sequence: TGCGGTGCTAGTAGGGATTCCTACGAGCAGTACTTC. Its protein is CGASRDSYEQYF.

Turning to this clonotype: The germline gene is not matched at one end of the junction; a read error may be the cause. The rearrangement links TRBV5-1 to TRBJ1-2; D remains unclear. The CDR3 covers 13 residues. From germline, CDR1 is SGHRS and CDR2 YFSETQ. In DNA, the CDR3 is TGTGCCAGCAGCTTCCGGGGAGGAGGGGGCTACACCTTC. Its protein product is CASSFRGGGGYTF. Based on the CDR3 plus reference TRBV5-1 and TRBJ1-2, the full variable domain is KAGVTQTPRYLIKTRGQQVTLSCSPISGHRSVSWYQQTPGQGLQFLFEYFSETQRNKGNFPGRFSGRQFSNSRSEMNVSTLELGDSALYLCASSFRGGGGYTFGSGTRLTVV.

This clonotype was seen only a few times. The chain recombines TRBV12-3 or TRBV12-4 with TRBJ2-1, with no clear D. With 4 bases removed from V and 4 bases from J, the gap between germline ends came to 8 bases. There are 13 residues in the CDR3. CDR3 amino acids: CASSWVGYNEQFF. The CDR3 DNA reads TGTGCCAGCAGTTGGGTGGGTTACAATGAGCAGTTCTTC.

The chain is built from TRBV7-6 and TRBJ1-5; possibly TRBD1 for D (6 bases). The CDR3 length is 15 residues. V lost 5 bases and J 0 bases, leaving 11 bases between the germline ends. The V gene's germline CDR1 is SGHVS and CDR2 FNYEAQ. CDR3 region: CASSMGQASNQPQHF. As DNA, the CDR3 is TGTGCCAGCAGCATGGGACAAGCTAGCAATCAGCCCCAGCATTTT.